This T cell receptor (beta chain) was found in a study of neurological immune-mediated disorders. Whole-study findings and limits: Across subjects, expanded clones had no CDR3 amino acid sequences in common, pointing to private repertoires in all groups.

The unsorted libraries were prepared from 2 million PBMCs (stored at -80 C). The CDR3 runs 17 residues. V lost 4 bases, J lost 5 bases, and 15 bases stayed unmatched. Germline values: CDR1 SGHRS, CDR2 YFSETQ. Synthesis of cDNA was carried out by template-switch 5'RACE. The reaction used 10-nucleotide random UMIs. Over 200 million TCR-beta sequences, together covering 15-18 subjects, were produced by every individual sequencing run that was carried out. TCRdb reanalysed the 5' RACE reads using MiXCR and keeps one entry per CDR3 protein. Of 75,000 to 95,000 distinct CDR3 sequences listed, roughly a sixth are singletons. This clonotype appeared many times. Its specificity is unknown.

This receptor was obtained from a woman aged 40-49 years in good health. The chain recombines TRBV5-1 with TRBJ2-5; 9 nucleotides line up with TRBD2. The sequenced sample was PBMCs. Written as DNA, the CDR3 is TGCGCCAGCAGCCCGAATACCGGACAGGCGGGAGGGGAGACCCAGTACTTC. It translates to CASSPNTGQAGGETQYF.